Listed below are T cell receptor beta chains from one sample, sequenced in a study of T-cell reconstitution after alpha-beta-depleted transplantation in children. TCRdb itself ran the PCR reads through MiXCR, one entry per CDR3 protein. The sample consists of a few hundred thousand distinct CDR3 sequences, roughly a tenth of them appearing once. The sample here was PBMCs from the stem cell graft donor, taken from the stem cell graft. The receptors stem from a human donor who donated a stem cell graft to a child with SCID. CDR3s include the opening cysteine and the closing phenylalanine or tryptophan. The D gene is left open where the match is weak. Some rows mark clone size as missing; the rest say once, few, many or name a class of expanded clone.

abundance	v_gene	d_gene	j_gene	CDR3aa	CDR3nt
many	TRBV5-1	-	TRBJ1-2	CASSLAQGRDYGYTF	TGCGCCAGCAGCTTGGCCCAGGGAAGGGACTATGGCTACACCTTC
many	TRBV20-1	TRBD2	TRBJ2-1	CSAQTSGGASSYNEQFF	TGCAGTGCACAAACTAGCGGGGGCGCCAGCTCCTACAATGAGCAGTTCTTC
few	TRBV7-2	-	TRBJ2-5	CASSPRVQETQYF	TGTGCCAGCAGCCCCAGGGTGCAAGAGACCCAGTACTTC
many	TRBV7-9	-	TRBJ1-1	CASSLGSRGSMNTEAFF	TGTGCCAGCAGCTTAGGGTCCCGAGGGTCCATGAACACTGAAGCTTTCTTT
many	TRBV28	TRBD2	TRBJ2-7	CASSLGTSLYEQYF	TGTGCCAGCAGTCTTGGGACTAGCCTCTACGAGCAGTACTTC
many	TRBV20-1	-	TRBJ1-1	CSLIGPPMNTEAFF	TGCAGCCTGATAGGACCGCCTATGAACACTGAAGCTTTCTTT
many	TRBV20-1	TRBD1	TRBJ2-3	CSARIRGKETDTQYF	TGCAGTGCTAGAATCAGGGGGAAGGAGACAGATACGCAGTATTTT
few	TRBV7-2	-	TRBJ1-5	CASSRLFNQPQHF	TGTGCCAGCAGCCGACTCTTCAATCAGCCCCAGCATTTT
many	TRBV7-3	-	TRBJ2-3	CASLIKPGDTQYF	TGTGCCAGCCTTATAAAACCAGGGGATACGCAGTATTTT
-	TRBV6-1	-	TRBJ2-1	CSSSRISSYIEQFF	TGTTCCAGCAGTCGGATTAGCTCCTACATTGAGCAGTTCTTC
many	TRBV24-1	-	TRBJ1-1	CATGTVNTEAFF	TGTGCCACCGGGACGGTGAACACTGAAGCTTTCTTT
many	TRBV5-5	-	TRBJ1-6	CASSLEQTNNSPLHF	TGTGCCAGCAGCTTGGAACAGACTAATAATTCACCCCTCCACTTT
many	TRBV2	TRBD2	TRBJ2-3	CASSETSGGTDTQYF	TGTGCCAGCAGCGAGACTAGCGGGGGCACAGATACGCAGTATTTT
many	TRBV20-1	-	TRBJ2-7	CSAFIGESYEQYF	TGCAGTGCCTTTATCGGGGAGTCCTACGAGCAGTACTTC
many	TRBV7-8	TRBD2	TRBJ2-6	CASSLVVAGSGANVLTF	TGTGCCAGCAGCTTAGTGGTAGCGGGGTCTGGGGCCAACGTCCTGACTTTC
many	TRBV27	-	TRBJ2-3	CASSLASPDTQYF	TGTGCCAGCAGTTTAGCCAGCCCAGATACGCAGTATTTT
many	TRBV5-1	-	TRBJ2-7	CASSFRQPGEEQYF	TGCGCCAGCAGCTTTAGACAACCGGGGGAGGAGCAGTACTTC
many	TRBV7-2	-	TRBJ2-7	CASSLFGGTGEQYF	TGTGCCAGCAGCTTATTTGGTGGAACAGGCGAGCAGTACTTC
many	TRBV7-2	-	TRBJ2-1	CASSLGLYNEQFF	TGTGCCAGCAGCTTAGGACTGTACAATGAGCAGTTCTTC
few	TRBV20-1	TRBD1	TRBJ1-1	CSARGLDRGTEAFF	TGCAGTGCTAGAGGATTAGACAGGGGCACTGAAGCTTTCTTT
many	TRBV25-1	-	TRBJ1-1	CASSDTGRVTEAFF	TGTGCCAGCAGTGACACGGGGCGGGTCACTGAAGCTTTCTTT
many	TRBV20-1	-	TRBJ2-5	CSARKGGQSETQYF	TGCAGTGCCCGCAAGGGGGGTCAGTCAGAGACCCAGTACTTC
many	TRBV7-2	-	TRBJ2-7	CASSLTVLGVYEQYF	TGTGCCAGCAGCTTAACCGTTCTAGGTGTCTACGAGCAGTACTTC
many	TRBV5-6	-	TRBJ1-2	CASSLADLNYGYTF	TGTGCCAGCAGCTTAGCAGATCTCAACTATGGCTACACCTTC
many	TRBV6-1	-	TRBJ1-2	CASSTGGTSLYGYTF	TGTGCCAGCAGCACCGGGGGGACAAGTCTCTATGGCTACACCTTC
many	TRBV11-2	-	TRBJ2-5	CASSLEARVVQETQYF	TGTGCCAGCAGCTTAGAGGCCAGGGTAGTACAAGAGACCCAGTACTTC
-	TRBV7-3	-	TRBJ1-1	CASSWDGDTEAFF	TGTGCCAGCAGCTGGGACGGAGACACTGAAGCTTTCTTT
many	TRBV20-1	-	TRBJ1-5	CSGAGTLQPQHF	TGCAGTGGCGCAGGGACTCTTCAGCCCCAGCATTTT
many	TRBV3-1	-	TRBJ2-5	CASSQGVRQETQYF	TGTGCCAGCAGCCAAGGGGTACGTCAAGAGACCCAGTACTTC
once	TRBV5-1	TRBD2	TRBJ2-1	CASSNGTSAYNEQFF	TGCGCCAGCAGCAACGGGACTAGTGCCTACAATGAGCAGTTCTTC
many	TRBV20-1	-	TRBJ2-7	CSARGGRGREQYF	TGCAGTGCTAGAGGAGGCAGGGGAAGGGAGCAGTACTTC
many	TRBV5-1	-	TRBJ1-1	CASSLNQDTEAFF	TGCGCCAGCAGCTTGAATCAGGACACTGAAGCTTTCTTT
many	TRBV5-1	-	TRBJ2-1	CASSLGPTGNTYNEQFF	TGCGCCAGCAGCTTGGGGCCTACAGGGAACACCTACAATGAGCAGTTCTTC
many	TRBV5-8	-	TRBJ1-1	CASSLGDSRTEAFF	TGTGCCAGCAGCCTGGGTGACAGTCGGACTGAAGCTTTCTTT
many	TRBV11-2	-	TRBJ2-5	CASSLRGARETQYF	TGTGCCAGCAGCCTCCGAGGAGCGCGGGAGACCCAGTACTTC
many	TRBV12-3/TRBV12-4	-	TRBJ1-6	CASSLKEGTPLHF	TGTGCCAGCAGTTTGAAAGAAGGCACGCCCCTCCACTTT
-	TRBV5-1	-	TRBJ1-5	CASSLGTGRNQPQHF	TGCGCCAGCAGCTTGGGCACAGGGCGCAATCAGCCCCAGCATTTT
many	TRBV12-3/TRBV12-4	-	TRBJ1-1	CASSFSEWTTEAFF	TGTGCCAGCAGTTTCAGTGAGTGGACCACTGAAGCTTTCTTT
many	TRBV5-1	-	TRBJ2-7	CASSLNRDRNYEQYF	TGCGCCAGCAGCTTAAACCGGGACCGCAACTACGAGCAGTACTTC
many	TRBV24-1	-	TRBJ2-1	CATSDLWGLEQFF	TGTGCCACCAGTGATTTGTGGGGCCTCGAGCAGTTCTTC
-	TRBV6-5	-	TRBJ2-7	CASSYGAGSEQYF	TGTGCCAGCAGTTACGGGGCAGGGAGTGAGCAGTACTTC
many	TRBV29-1	-	TRBJ2-7	CSVGGLGDEQYF	TGCAGCGTTGGCGGGCTGGGAGACGAGCAGTACTTC
many	TRBV5-1	-	TRBJ1-1	CASRAEQVYTEAFF	TGCGCCAGCAGGGCGGAACAGGTTTACACTGAAGCTTTCTTT
-	TRBV20-1	TRBD1	TRBJ2-7	CSAAPGTGDQELYEQYF	TGCAGTGCCGCGCCCGGGACAGGGGATCAGGAGCTCTACGAGCAGTACTTC
many	TRBV5-6	-	TRBJ2-3	CASSLPGASTDTQYF	TGTGCCAGCAGCCTCCCCGGGGCTAGCACAGATACGCAGTATTTT
many	TRBV20-1	-	TRBJ1-1	CSALPGTLKAFF	TGCAGTGCGCTTCCGGGGACATTGAAAGCTTTCTTT
many	TRBV2	-	TRBJ2-3	CASSQRLDTQYF	TGTGCCAGCAGTCAACGTCTGGATACGCAGTATTTT
many	TRBV3-1	-	TRBJ2-1	CAVRASSYNEQFF	TGTGCCGTCCGGGCTAGCTCCTACAATGAGCAGTTCTTC
many	TRBV30	-	TRBJ1-3	CAWSAGQAGNTIYF	TGTGCCTGGAGTGCGGGACAAGCTGGAAACACCATATATTTT
many	TRBV27	-	TRBJ1-1	CASSSGPVTEAFF	TGTGCCAGCAGTTCCGGGCCGGTAACTGAAGCTTTCTTT
-	TRBV7-2	-	TRBJ2-5	CASSLQAPRSQYF	TGTGCCAGCAGCTTACAGGCCCCGCGGTCCCAGTACTTC
many	TRBV5-1	-	TRBJ1-2	CASSLAGTSYYGYTF	TGCGCCAGCAGCTTGGCCGGGACCAGTTACTATGGCTACACCTTC
many	TRBV7-6	TRBD1	TRBJ1-6	CASSLGQGARNSPLHF	TGTGCCAGCAGCTTAGGACAGGGGGCGCGGAATTCACCCCTCCACTTT
many	TRBV2	-	TRBJ2-3	CASSPTVSSTDTQYF	TGTGCCAGCAGCCCCACCGTCTCTAGCACAGATACGCAGTATTTT
-	TRBV7-9	TRBD1	TRBJ1-1	CASSHTDRAWFGEAFF	TGTGCCAGCAGCCATACGGACAGGGCCTGGTTTGGTGAAGCTTTCTTT
many	TRBV24-1	-	TRBJ2-3	CATSDYGITQYF	TGTGCCACCAGTGATTACGGGATAACGCAGTATTTT
many	TRBV25-1	-	TRBJ2-7	CASSESSTEIYEQYF	TGTGCCAGCAGTGAATCCTCGACTGAAATATACGAGCAGTACTTC
many	TRBV5-1	TRBD1	TRBJ2-7	CASSLGAGGFYEQYF	TGCGCCAGCAGCTTGGGGGCAGGGGGATTCTACGAGCAGTACTTC